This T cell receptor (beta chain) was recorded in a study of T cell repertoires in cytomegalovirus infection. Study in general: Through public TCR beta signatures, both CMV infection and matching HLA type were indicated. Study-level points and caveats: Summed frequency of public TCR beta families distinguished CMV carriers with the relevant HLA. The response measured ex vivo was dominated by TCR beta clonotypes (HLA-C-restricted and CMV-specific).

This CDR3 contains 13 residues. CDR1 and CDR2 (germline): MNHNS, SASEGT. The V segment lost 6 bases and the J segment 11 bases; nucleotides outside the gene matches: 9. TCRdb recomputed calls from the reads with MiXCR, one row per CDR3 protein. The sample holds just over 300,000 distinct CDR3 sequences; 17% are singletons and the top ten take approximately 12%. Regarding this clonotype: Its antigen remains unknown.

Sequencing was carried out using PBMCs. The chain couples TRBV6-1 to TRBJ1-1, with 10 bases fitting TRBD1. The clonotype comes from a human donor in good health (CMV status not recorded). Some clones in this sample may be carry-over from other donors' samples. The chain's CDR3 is CASSSDRGIRAFF. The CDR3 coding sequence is TGTGCCAGCAGCTCGGACAGGGGGATTCGGGCTTTCTTT.